The entry that follows covers one T cell receptor beta chain sequence. Its specificity is not known. This specimen belongs to a study of long-term antiretroviral therapy in people with HIV. Study in general: Some samples came about a decade before the 2015 immediate-ART recommendation, and these were the earliest. Study outcomes and limitations: Blood sampling spanned 2004 to 2017, possibly under older ART regimens. Diversity rose after ART but stayed below transplant donor controls. Before ART, certain clones expanded, and these dominated the repertoire at all time points.

This CDR3 is built from 15 residues. The V and J ends lost 2 bases and 0 bases respectively, with 10 bases between them. The assay used was immunoSEQ (version v3.0), run at survey level. The data were produced by immunoSEQ multiplex PCR, yet TCRdb's version contains in-frame clones alone and is incomplete. This table has 30,000 to 35,000 clones, 83% appearing once. The receptor was isolated from a man aged 18 to 30 with HIV. The V and J genes are TRBV23-1 and TRBJ2-5, with D unclear. TRBV23-1 is an ORF, and what it does is uncertain. Sequenced here: unsorted PBMCs, sampled 0.4 years before starting antiretroviral therapy. CDR3 sequence reads: CASSQRSQYQETQYF. CDR3 in DNA: TGCGCCAGCAGTCAACGGTCCCAGTACCAAGAGACCCAGTACTTC.